The clone carrying this TCR beta chain was detected only once. These data come from a study of T cell changes during pregnancy in multiple sclerosis. The CDR3 sequence is 11 residues long. V shed 8 bases and J shed 3 bases, with 7 bases lying between them. CDR1 and CDR2 (germline): LNHDA, SQIVND (reference sequence). TCRdb's copy holds only in-frame clones and misses some; the assay was immunoSEQ multiplex PCR. The repertoire includes some 17,000 clones, less than 90% of them detected once, and 15% to 20% sits in the top ten. The chain recombines TRBV19 with TRBJ1-2; D is perhaps TRBD1 (5 bases). This clonotype was obtained from a female donor in good health, enrolled as a control in a pregnancy study. Here the sequenced sample was CD8+ T cells from peripheral blood mononuclear cells, taken in the third trimester of pregnancy. For the CDR3, the DNA is TGTGCCAGTTTAGGGGACTATGGCTACACCTTC. It yields the protein CASLGDYGYTF. Full variable domain (rest looked up from reference TRBV19 and TRBJ1-2): DGGITQSPKYLFRKEGQNVTLSCEQNLNHDAMYWYRQDPGQGLRLIYYSQIVNDFQKGDIAEGYSVSREKKESFPLTVTSAQKNPTAFYLCASLGDYGYTFGSGTRLTVV.